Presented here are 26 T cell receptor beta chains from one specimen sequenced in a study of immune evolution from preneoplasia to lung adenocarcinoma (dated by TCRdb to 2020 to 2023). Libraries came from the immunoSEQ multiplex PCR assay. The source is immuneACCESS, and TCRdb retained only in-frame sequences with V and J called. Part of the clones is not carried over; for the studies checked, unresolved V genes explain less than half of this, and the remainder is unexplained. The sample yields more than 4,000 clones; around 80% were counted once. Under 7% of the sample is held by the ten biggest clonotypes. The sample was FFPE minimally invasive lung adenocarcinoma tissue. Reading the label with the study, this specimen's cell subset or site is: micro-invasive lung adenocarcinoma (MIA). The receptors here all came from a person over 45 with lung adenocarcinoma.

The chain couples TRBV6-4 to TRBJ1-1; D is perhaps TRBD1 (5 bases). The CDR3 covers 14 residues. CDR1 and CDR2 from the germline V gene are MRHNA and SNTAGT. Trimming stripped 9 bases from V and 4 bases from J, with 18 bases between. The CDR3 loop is CASSTGEEGTEAFF. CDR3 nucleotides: TGTGCCAGTTCAACAGGAGAGGAGGGCACTGAAGCTTTCTTT.

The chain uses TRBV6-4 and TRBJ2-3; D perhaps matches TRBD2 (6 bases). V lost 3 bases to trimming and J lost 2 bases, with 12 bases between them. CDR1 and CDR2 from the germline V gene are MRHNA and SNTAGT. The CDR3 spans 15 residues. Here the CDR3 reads CASSDGSGATDTQYF. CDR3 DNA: TGTGCCAGCAGTGATGGGTCGGGAGCCACAGATACGCAGTATTTT.

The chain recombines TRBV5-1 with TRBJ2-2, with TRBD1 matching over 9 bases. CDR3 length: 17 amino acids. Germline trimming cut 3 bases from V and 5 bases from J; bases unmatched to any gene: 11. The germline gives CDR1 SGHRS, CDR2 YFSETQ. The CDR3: CASSSIHTGGETGELFF. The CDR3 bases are TGCGCCAGCAGCTCGATCCATACAGGGGGCGAGACCGGGGAGCTGTTTTTT. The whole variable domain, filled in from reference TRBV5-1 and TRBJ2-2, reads KAGVTQTPRYLIKTRGQQVTLSCSPISGHRSVSWYQQTPGQGLQFLFEYFSETQRNKGNFPGRFSGRQFSNSRSEMNVSTLELGDSALYLCASSSIHTGGETGELFFGEGSRLTVL.

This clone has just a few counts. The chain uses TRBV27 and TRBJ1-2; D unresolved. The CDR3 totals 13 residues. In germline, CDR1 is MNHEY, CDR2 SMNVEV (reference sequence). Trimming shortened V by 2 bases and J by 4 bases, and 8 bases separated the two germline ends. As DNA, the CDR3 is TGTGCCAGCAGTTTACTCGGTTCCTATGGCTACACCTTC. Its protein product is CASSLLGSYGYTF.

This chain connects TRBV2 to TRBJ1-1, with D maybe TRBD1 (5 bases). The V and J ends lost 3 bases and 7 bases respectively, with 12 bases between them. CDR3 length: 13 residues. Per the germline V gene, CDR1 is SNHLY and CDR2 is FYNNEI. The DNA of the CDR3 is TGTGCCAGCAGTGATCGGGGCAGAGGTGAAGCTTTCTTT. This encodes CASSDRGRGEAFF.

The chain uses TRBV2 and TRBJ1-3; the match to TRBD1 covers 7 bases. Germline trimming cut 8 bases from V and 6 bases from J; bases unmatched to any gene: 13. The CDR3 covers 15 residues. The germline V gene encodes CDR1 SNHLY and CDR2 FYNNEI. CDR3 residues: CASRTGVLIENTIYF. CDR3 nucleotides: TGTGCCAGCCGAACAGGGGTCTTAATAGAAAACACCATATATTTT.

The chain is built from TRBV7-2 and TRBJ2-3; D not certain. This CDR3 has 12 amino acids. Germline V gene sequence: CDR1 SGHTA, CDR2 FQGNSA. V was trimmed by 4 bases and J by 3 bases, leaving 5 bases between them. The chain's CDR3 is CASSSQTDTQYF. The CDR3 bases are TGTGCCAGCAGCTCACAGACAGATACGCAGTATTTT.

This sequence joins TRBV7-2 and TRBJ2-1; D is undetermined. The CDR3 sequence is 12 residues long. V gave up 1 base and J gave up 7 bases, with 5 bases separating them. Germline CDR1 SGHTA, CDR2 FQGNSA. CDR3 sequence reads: CASSLDWNEQFF. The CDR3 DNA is TGTGCCAGCAGCTTAGACTGGAATGAGCAGTTCTTC.

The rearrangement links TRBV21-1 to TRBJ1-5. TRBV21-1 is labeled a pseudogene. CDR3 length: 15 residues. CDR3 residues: CASSKVSRGDQPQHF. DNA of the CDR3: TGTGCCAGCAGCAAAGTGAGCAGAGGGGATCAGCCCCAGCATTTT.

The CDR3 region is CASRGGASGANVLTF. The CDR3 DNA reads TGTGCCAGCCGCGGCGGGGCCTCTGGGGCCAACGTCCTGACTTTC. This chain uses TRBV2 with TRBJ2-6; maybe TRBD2 (6 bases). Deletions cut 8 bases from V and 0 bases from J, with 11 bases between. Germline-derived CDR1 and CDR2 are SNHLY and FYNNEI. The CDR3 covers 15 residues.

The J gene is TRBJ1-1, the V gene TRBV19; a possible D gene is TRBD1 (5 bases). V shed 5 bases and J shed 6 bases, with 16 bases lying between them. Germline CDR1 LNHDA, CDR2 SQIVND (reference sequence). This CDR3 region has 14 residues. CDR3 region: CASSAGKESSEAFF. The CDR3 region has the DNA TGTGCCAGTAGTGCAGGGAAAGAGAGCTCTGAAGCTTTCTTT.

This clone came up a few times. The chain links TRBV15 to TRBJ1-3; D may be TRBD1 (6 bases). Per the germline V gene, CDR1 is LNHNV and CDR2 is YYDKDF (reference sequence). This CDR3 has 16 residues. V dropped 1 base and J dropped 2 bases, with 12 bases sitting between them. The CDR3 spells CATSRGRPGAGNTIYF. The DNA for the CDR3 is TGTGCCACCAGCAGAGGTCGACCAGGGGCTGGAAACACCATATATTTT.

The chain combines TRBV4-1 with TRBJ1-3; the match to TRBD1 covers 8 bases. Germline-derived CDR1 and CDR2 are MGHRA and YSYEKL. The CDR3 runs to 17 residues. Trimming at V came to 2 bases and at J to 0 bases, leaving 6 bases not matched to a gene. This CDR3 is CASSQPGQDRSGNTIYF. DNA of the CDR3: TGCGCCAGCAGCCAACCGGGACAGGACCGCTCTGGAAACACCATATATTTT.

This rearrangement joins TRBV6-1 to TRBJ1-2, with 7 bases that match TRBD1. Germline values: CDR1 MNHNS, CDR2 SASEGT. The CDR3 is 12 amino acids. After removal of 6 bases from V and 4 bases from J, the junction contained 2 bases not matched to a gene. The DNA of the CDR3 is TGTGCCAGCAGAAGACAGGGCTATGGCTACACCTTC. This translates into CASRRQGYGYTF.

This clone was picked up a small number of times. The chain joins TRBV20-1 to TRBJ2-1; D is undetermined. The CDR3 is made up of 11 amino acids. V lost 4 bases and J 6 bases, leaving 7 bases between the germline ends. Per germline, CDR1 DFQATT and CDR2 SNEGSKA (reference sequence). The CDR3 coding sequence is TGCAGTGCTACAGTAGCCAATGAGCAGTTCTTC. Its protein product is CSATVANEQFF.

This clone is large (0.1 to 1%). The CDR3 DNA reads TGTGCCAGCAGCCCTGTCGCTCGGGGGGAGCTGTTTTTT. Translated: CASSPVARGELFF. This chain connects TRBV5-6 to TRBJ2-2; D is unresolved. Germline CDR1 reads SGHDT; CDR2 reads YYEEEE. Trimming removed 4 bases at V and 8 bases at J, with 12 bases between. The CDR3 has 13 residues.

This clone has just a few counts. CDR3 coding DNA: TGTGCCAGCAGTTTATCGACGGGCACTGAAGCTTTCTTT. This gives the protein CASSLSTGTEAFF. The V call is TRBV27, the J call TRBJ1-1; D ambiguous. V was cut by 0 bases and J by 4 bases, with 6 bases left in between. The CDR3 covers 13 residues. Germline CDR1 is MNHEY and CDR2 is SMNVEV (reference sequence).

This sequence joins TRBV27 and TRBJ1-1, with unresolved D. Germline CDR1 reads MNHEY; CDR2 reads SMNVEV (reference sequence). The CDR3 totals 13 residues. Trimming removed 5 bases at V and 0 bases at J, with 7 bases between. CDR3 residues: CASSTALNTEAFF. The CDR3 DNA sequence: TGTGCCAGCAGTACAGCGTTGAACACTGAAGCTTTCTTT.

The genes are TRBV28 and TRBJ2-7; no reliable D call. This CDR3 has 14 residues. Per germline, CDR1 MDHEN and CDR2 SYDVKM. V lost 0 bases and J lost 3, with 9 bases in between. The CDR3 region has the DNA TGTGCCAGCAGTTTATGGGGTACGGGCTACGAGCAGTACTTC. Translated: CASSLWGTGYEQYF. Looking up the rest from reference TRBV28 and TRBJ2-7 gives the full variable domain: DVKVTQSSRYLVKRTGEKVFLECVQDMDHENMFWYRQDPGLGLRLIYFSYDVKMKEKGDIPEGYSVSREKKERFSLILESASTNQTSMYLCASSLWGTGYEQYFGPGTRLTVT.

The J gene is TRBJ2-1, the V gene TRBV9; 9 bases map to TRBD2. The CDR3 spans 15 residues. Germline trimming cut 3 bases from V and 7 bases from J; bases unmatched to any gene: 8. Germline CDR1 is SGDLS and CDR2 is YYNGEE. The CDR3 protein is CASSARSGSKNEQFF. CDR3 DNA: TGTGCCAGCAGCGCACGTAGCGGGAGTAAAAATGAGCAGTTCTTC.

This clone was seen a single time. The CDR3 bases are TGTGCCAGCAGCTCCCAAGGAACCCAAGAGACCCAGTACTTC. The encoded protein is CASSSQGTQETQYF. The chain carries TRBV7-8 and TRBJ2-5; no definite D call. V was pared by 4 bases and J by 1 base, with 10 bases between. The germline gives CDR1 SGHVS, CDR2 FQNEAQ. The length of the CDR3 is 14 residues.

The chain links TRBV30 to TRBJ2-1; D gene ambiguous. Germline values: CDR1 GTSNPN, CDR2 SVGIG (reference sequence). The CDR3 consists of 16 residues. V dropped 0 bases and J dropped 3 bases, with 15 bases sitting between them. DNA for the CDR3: TGTGCCTGGAGTGTGGGTTCATCGGGCCGCTACAATGAGCAGTTCTTC. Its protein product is CAWSVGSSGRYNEQFF.

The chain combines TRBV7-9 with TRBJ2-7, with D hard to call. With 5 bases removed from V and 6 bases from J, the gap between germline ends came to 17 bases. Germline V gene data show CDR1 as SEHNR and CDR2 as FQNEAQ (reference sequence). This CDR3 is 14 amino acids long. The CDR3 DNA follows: TGTGCCAGCAGCCCCCCCACAGAGGCCAGCGAGCAGTACTTC. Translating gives CASSPPTEASEQYF.

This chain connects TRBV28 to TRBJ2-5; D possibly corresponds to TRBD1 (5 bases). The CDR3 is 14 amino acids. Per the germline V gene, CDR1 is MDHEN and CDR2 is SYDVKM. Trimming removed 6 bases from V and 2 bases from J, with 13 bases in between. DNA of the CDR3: TGTGCCAGCAGCAGACAGTGGGGACAAGAGACCCAGTACTTC. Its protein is CASSRQWGQETQYF.

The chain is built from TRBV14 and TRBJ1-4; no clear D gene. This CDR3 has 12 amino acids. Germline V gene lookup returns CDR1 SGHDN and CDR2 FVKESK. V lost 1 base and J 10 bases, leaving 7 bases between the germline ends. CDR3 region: CASSQVDGKLFF. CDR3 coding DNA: TGTGCCAGCAGCCAAGTGGATGGAAAACTGTTTTTT.

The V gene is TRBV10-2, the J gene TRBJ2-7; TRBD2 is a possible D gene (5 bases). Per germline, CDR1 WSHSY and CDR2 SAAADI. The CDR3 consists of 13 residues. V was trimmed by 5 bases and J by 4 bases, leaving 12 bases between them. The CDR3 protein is CASSSGIGYEQYF. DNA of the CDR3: TGCGCCAGCAGTTCCGGGATCGGGTACGAGCAGTACTTC.